A single sample gave rise to the 5 T cell receptor beta chains below, sequenced in a study of human T cells and chemical hapten exposure. Time point specified: pre-sensitization, week 0. Treatment in this sample: therapeutic diphenylcyclopropenone sensitization with weekly scalp DPC. TCRdb re-called the RACE reads with MiXCR, one entry per CDR3 protein. The data contain more than 250,000 distinct CDR3 sequences, more than 6.5% of them singletons. The source material was whole blood, sampled in connection with sensitization to the hapten diphenylcyclopropenone (DPC). The receptors derive from a woman aged 40-49 years with alopecia areata. Some clones in this sample may be carry-over from other donors' samples.

The rearrangement joins TRBV7-2 to TRBJ2-2, with TRBD2 identical over 12 bases. The CDR3 sequence is 16 residues long. Germline V gene data show CDR1 as SGHTA and CDR2 as FQGNSA. V dropped 6 bases and J dropped 4; count of bases not matched to a gene: 6. This CDR3 is CASRSPSGRVTGELFF. The CDR3 DNA follows: TGTGCCAGCAGATCCCCTAGCGGGAGGGTCACCGGGGAGCTGTTTTTT. Full variable domain (outside the CDR3, taken from reference TRBV7-2 and TRBJ2-2): GAGVSQSPSNKVTEKGKDVELRCDPISGHTALYWYRQSLGQGLEFLIYFQGNSAPDKSGLPSDRFSAERTGGSVSTLTIQRTQQEDSAVYLCASRSPSGRVTGELFFGEGSRLTVL.

This clonotype showed up many times. The V gene is TRBV7-9, the J gene TRBJ1-2, with 8 bases matching TRBD1. Germline V lookup: CDR1 SEHNR, CDR2 FQNEAQ (reference sequence). The CDR3 runs to 13 residues. Trimming removed 5 bases from V and 7 bases from J; junction bases left unmatched: 6. The CDR3 DNA reads TGTGCCAGCAGCGATGGACAGGGAACTGGCTACACCTTC. Translating gives CASSDGQGTGYTF.

This clonotype showed up just a few times. The chain employs TRBV28 and TRBJ2-5, with TRBD1 matching 9 bases. V lost 4 bases to trimming and J lost 5 bases; unmatched junction nucleotides: 8. Germline V gene sequence: CDR1 MDHEN, CDR2 SYDVKM. The CDR3 runs to 15 residues. The CDR3 nucleotides are TGTGCCAGCAGTTCCCACAGGGGGCTCGAGGAGACCCAGTACTTC. This sequence encodes CASSSHRGLEETQYF.

The genes are TRBV18 and TRBJ2-5; 11 positions match TRBD2. Trimming took 6 bases from V and 2 from J; bases not matched to a gene: 11. Germline-derived CDR1 and CDR2 are KGHSH and LQKENI. CDR3 length: 17 residues. CDR3 coding DNA: TGTGCCAGCTCGCAAGCCCTGGGACTAGCGGATCAAGAGACCCAGTACTTC. Encoded protein: CASSQALGLADQETQYF.

This chain joins TRBV9 and TRBJ1-2, with 7 nucleotides matching TRBD1. Germline V lookup: CDR1 SGDLS, CDR2 YYNGEE. V dropped 5 bases and J dropped 6; count of bases not matched to a gene: 13. The CDR3 is 15 amino acids. For the CDR3, the DNA is TGTGCCAGCAGGACGACAGGGTCGGAGGGGAATGGCTACACCTTC. It encodes CASRTTGSEGNGYTF.